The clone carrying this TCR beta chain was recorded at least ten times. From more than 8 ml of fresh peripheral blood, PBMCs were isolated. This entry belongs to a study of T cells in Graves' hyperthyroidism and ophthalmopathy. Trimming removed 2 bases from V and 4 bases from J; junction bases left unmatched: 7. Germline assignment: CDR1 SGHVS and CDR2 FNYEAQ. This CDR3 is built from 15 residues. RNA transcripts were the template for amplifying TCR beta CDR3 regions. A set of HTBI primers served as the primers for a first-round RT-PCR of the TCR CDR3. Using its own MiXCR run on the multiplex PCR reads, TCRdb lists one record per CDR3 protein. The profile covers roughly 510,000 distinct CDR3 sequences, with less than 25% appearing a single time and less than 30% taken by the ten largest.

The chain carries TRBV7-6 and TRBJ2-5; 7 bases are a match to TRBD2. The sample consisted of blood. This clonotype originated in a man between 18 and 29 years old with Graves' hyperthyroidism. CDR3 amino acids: CASSLTRASGETQYF. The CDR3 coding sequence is TGTGCCAGCAGCTTAACCAGGGCTAGCGGAGAGACCCAGTACTTC.